The clone carrying this T cell receptor beta chain was observed at least ten times. Its antigen is unidentified. The junction shows a germline mismatch at one end, possibly a read error. Study-wide points: In terms of TCR gene usage, tumor memory CD4+ T cells clustered together with blood and lymph node memory CD4+ cells, as well as with lymph node naive CD4+ cells. Greatest tumor Treg TCR overlap was with tumor naive CD4+ cells. The larger-cohort validation was restricted to a single TCR beta V-J rearrangement rather than whole repertoires.

This CDR3 is 15 amino acids long. Looked up from germline, CDR1 is SGHRS and CDR2 is YFSETQ. After constant-region reverse-primer amplification, full-length variable regions underwent semi-nested PCR with Nested Universal Primer A. Each CDR3 protein gets one entry after TCRdb re-called the 5' RACE reads with MiXCR. Of some 45,000 distinct CDR3 sequences listed, 25% to 30% are singletons. The receptor was derived from a female donor with breast cancer. The V call is TRBV5-1, the J call TRBJ2-7, with D perhaps TRBD1 (5 bases). Sequencing was done on a sample of naive CD4+ T cells sorted from blood. Subset in this sample: naive CD4+ T cells, CD4+CD45RA+CD25-. CDR3 loop: CASSLEAQGSHEQYF. CDR3 nucleotides: TGCGCCAGCAGCTTGGAGGCCCAGGGCTCCCACGAGCAGTACTTC.